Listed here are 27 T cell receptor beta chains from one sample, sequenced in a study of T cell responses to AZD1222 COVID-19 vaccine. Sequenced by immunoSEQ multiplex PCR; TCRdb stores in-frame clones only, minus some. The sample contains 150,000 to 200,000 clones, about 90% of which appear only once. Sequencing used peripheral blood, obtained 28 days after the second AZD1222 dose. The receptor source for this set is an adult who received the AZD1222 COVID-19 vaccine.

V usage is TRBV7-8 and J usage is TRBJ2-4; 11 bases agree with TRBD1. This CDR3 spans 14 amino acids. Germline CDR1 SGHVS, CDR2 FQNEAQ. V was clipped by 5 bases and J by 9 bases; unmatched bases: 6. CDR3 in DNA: TGTGCCAGCAGCCGCGGACAGGGGGCAGGCATTCAGTACTTC. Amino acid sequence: CASSRGQGAGIQYF.

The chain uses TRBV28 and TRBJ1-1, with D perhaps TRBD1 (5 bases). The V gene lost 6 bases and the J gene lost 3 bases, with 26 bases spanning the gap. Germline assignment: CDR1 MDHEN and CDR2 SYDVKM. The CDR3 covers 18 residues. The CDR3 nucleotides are TGTGCCAGCAGGAGATCCAGTGCAAGTTTGGGGCTGGACACTGAAGCTTTCTTT. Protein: CASRRSSASLGLDTEAFF. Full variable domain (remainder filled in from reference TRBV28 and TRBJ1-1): DVKVTQSSRYLVKRTGEKVFLECVQDMDHENMFWYRQDPGLGLRLIYFSYDVKMKEKGDIPEGYSVSREKKERFSLILESASTNQTSMYLCASRRSSASLGLDTEAFFGQGTRLTVV.

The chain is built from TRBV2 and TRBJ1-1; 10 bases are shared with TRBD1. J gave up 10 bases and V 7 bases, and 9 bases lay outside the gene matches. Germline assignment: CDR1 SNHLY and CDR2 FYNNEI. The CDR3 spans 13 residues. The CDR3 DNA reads TGTGCCAGCACCGAGGACAGGGGGTCAGGAGCTTTCTTT. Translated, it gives CASTEDRGSGAFF. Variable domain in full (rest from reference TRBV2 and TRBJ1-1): EPEVTQTPSHQVTQMGQEVILRCVPISNHLYFYWYRQILGQKVEFLVSFYNNEISEKSEIFDDQFSVERPDGSNFTLKIRSTKLEDSAMYFCASTEDRGSGAFFGQGTRLTVV.

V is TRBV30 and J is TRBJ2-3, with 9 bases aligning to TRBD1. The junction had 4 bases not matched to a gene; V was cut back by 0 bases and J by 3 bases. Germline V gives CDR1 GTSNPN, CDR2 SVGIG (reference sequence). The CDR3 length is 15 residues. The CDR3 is CAWSVMDRGTDTQYF. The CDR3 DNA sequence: TGTGCCTGGAGTGTTATGGACAGGGGTACAGATACGCAGTATTTT.

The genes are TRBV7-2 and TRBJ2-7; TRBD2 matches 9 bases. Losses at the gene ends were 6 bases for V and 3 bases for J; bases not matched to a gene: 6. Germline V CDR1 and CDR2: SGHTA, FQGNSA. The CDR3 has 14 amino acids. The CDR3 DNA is TGTGCCAGCAGGTTGCTAGCGGGGATCTACGAGCAGTACTTC. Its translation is CASRLLAGIYEQYF.

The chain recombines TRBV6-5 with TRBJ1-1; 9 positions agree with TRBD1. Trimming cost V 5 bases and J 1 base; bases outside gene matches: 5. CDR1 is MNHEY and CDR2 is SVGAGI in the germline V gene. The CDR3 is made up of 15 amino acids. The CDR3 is CASSTPGQGNTEAFF. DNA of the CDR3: TGTGCCAGCAGTACTCCGGGACAGGGGAACACTGAAGCTTTCTTT.

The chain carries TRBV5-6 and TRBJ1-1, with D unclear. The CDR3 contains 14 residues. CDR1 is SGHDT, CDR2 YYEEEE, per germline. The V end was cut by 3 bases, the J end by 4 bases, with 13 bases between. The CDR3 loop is CASSSRVYATEAFF. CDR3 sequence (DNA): TGTGCCAGCAGCTCTAGGGTGTACGCCACTGAAGCTTTCTTT.

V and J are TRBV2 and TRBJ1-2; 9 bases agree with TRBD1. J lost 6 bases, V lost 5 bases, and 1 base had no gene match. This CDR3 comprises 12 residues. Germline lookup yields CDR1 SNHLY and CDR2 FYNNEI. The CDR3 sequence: CASSRDRDGYTF. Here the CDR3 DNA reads TGTGCCAGCAGTCGGGACAGGGATGGCTACACCTTC.

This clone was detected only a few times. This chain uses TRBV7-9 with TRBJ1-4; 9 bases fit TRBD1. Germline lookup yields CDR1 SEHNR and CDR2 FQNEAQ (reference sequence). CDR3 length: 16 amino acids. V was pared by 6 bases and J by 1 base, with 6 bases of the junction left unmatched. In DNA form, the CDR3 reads TGTGCCAGCAGTCCCTCGGGACAGGGAACTAATGAAAAACTGTTTTTT. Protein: CASSPSGQGTNEKLFF.

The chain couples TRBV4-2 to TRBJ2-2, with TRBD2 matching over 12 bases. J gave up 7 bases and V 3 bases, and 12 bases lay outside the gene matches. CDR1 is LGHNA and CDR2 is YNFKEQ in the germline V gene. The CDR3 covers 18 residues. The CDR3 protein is CASSQASGRAPGGGELFF. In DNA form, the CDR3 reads TGTGCCAGCAGCCAGGCTAGCGGGAGGGCCCCGGGGGGCGGGGAGCTGTTTTTT.

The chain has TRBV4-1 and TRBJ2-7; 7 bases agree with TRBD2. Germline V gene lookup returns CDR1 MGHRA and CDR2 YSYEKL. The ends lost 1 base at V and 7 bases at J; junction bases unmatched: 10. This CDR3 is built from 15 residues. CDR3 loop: CASSQGGGRTKEQYF. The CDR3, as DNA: TGCGCCAGCAGCCAAGGGGGGGGACGTACCAAAGAGCAGTACTTC.

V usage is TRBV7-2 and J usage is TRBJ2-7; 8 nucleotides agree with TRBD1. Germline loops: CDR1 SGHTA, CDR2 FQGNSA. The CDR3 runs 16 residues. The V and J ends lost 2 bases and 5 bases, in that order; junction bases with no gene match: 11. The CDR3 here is CASSLFVVTGVNEQYF. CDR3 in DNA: TGTGCCAGCAGCTTATTCGTAGTGACAGGGGTGAACGAGCAGTACTTC.

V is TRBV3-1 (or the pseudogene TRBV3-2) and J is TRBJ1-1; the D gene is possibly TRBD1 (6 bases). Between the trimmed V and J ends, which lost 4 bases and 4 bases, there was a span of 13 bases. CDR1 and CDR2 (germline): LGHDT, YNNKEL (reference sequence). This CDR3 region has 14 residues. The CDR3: CASSPHQQGTEAFF. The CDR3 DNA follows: TGTGCCAGCAGCCCGCACCAACAGGGCACTGAAGCTTTCTTT.

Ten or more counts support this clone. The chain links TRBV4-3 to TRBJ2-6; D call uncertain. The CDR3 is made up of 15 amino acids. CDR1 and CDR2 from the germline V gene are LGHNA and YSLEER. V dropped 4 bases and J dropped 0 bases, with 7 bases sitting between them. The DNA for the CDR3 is TGCGCCAGCAGCCCACATACCTCTGGGGCCAACGTCCTGACTTTC. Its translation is CASSPHTSGANVLTF.

CDR3 residues: CASERGASTDTQYF. The CDR3 nucleotides read TGTGCCAGTGAGCGGGGGGCAAGCACAGATACGCAGTATTTT. V and J are TRBV2 and TRBJ2-3, with 9 bases that match TRBD2. Germline V gene sequence: CDR1 SNHLY, CDR2 FYNNEI. This CDR3 contains 14 residues. The V and J ends lost 9 bases and 0 bases, in that order; junction bases with no gene match: 4.

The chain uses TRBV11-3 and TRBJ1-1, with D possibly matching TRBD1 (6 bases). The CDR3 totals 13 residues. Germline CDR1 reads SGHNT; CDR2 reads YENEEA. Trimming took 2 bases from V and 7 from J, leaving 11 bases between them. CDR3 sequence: CASSLNWGREAFF. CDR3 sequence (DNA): TGTGCCAGCAGCTTAAACTGGGGGCGTGAAGCTTTCTTT.

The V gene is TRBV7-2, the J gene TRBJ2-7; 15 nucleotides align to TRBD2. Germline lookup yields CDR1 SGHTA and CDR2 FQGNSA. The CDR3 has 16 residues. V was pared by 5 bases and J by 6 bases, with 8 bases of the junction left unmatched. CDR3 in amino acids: CASSLGTSGRIGEQYF. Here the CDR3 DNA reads TGTGCCAGCAGCCTAGGGACTAGCGGGAGGATCGGCGAGCAGTACTTC.

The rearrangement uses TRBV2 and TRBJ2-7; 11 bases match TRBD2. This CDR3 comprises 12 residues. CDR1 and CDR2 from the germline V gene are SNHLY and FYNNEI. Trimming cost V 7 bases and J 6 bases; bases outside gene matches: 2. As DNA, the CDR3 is TGTGCCAGCATTGGACTAGCGGGCGAGCAGTACTTC. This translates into CASIGLAGEQYF.

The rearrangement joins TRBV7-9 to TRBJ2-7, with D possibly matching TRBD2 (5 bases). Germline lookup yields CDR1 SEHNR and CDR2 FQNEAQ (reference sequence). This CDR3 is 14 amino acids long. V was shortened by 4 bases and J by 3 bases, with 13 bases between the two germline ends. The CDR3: CASSSSAGNYEQYF. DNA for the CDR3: TGTGCCAGCAGCTCCTCAGCCGGGAACTACGAGCAGTACTTC.

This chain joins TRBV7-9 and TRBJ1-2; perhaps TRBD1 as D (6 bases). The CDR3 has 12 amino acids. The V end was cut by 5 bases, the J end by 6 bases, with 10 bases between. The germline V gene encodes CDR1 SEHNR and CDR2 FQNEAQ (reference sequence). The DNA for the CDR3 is TGTGCCAGCAGCATATACAGGGATGGCTACACCTTC. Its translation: CASSIYRDGYTF.

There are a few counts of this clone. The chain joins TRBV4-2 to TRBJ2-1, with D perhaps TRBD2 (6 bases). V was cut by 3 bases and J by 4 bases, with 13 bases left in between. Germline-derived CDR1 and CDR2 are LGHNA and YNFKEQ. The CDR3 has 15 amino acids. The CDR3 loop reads CASSHGPGGYNEQFF. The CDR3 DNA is TGTGCCAGCAGCCACGGGCCCGGGGGTTACAATGAGCAGTTCTTC.

CDR3 amino acids: CASMPGGNYGYTF. The CDR3 coding sequence is TGTGCCAGCATGCCCGGGGGTAACTATGGCTACACCTTC. This chain links TRBV6-5 with TRBJ1-2; possible D gene TRBD1, 5 bases. Trimming pared 7 bases from V and 1 base from J, leaving 10 bases between. This CDR3 spans 13 amino acids. Looked up from germline, CDR1 is MNHEY and CDR2 is SVGAGI.

In nucleotides, the CDR3 is TGCGCCAGCAGCCAACGCCCCAGGTTACTCAGAAGTGAAAAACTGTTTTTT. This codes for CASSQRPRLLRSEKLFF. The chain recombines TRBV4-1 with TRBJ1-4, with no clear D. The CDR3 sequence is 17 residues long. V lost 2 bases to trimming and J lost 7 bases, with 20 bases between them. Germline V gene data show CDR1 as MGHRA and CDR2 as YSYEKL.

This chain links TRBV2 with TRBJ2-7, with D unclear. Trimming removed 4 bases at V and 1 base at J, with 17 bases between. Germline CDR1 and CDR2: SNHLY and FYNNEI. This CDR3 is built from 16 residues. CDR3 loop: CASSVPLFGQSYEQYF. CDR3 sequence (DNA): TGTGCCAGCAGTGTTCCTCTGTTCGGCCAATCCTACGAGCAGTACTTC.

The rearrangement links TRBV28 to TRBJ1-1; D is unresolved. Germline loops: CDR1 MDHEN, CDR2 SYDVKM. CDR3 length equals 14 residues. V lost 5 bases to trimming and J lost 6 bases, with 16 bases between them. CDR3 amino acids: CASSPGGVRAEAFF. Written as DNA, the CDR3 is TGTGCCAGCAGTCCAGGCGGGGTGAGGGCTGAAGCTTTCTTT.

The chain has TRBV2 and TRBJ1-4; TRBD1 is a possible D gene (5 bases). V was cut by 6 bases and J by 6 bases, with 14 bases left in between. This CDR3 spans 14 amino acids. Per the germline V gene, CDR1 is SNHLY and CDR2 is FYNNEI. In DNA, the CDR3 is TGTGCCAGCAGCCCCCTGGGGCCATATGAAAAACTGTTTTTT. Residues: CASSPLGPYEKLFF.

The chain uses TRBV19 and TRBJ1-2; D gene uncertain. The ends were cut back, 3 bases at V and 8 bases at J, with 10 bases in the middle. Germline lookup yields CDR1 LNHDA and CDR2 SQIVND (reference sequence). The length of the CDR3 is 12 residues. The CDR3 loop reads CASSMGSRGYTF. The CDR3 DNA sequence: TGTGCCAGTAGTATGGGCAGTCGCGGCTACACCTTC.